These 12 T cell receptor beta chains share one sample of origin, sequenced in a study of post-analysis software for immune sequencing data. Study results and limitations: The five TRBV segments detected at higher frequency in patients than in controls included TRBV5-6, TRBV5-1 and TRBV20-1.

These receptors are not linked to any known antigen. The TCR beta cDNA libraries carried unique molecular identifiers. TCRdb redid the calling of the PCR reads with MiXCR, one entry per CDR3 protein. Of fewer than 850,000 distinct CDR3 sequences listed, about 27% are singletons. What was sequenced was blood. The receptors were gathered from a girl aged 10 to 17 with multiple sclerosis.

The chain carries TRBV29-1 and TRBJ2-1, with D tentatively TRBD2 (5 bases). The CDR3 is 14 residues long. V lost 4 bases and J lost 3, with 13 bases in between. Per germline, CDR1 SQVTM and CDR2 ANQGSEA. CDR3 sequence (DNA): TGCAGCGTTGGGAAAAGCGGCTTCTACAATGAGCAGTTCTTC. This sequence encodes CSVGKSGFYNEQFF.

The chain combines TRBV7-2 with TRBJ2-5; possible D gene TRBD2, 5 bases. CDR1 is SGHTA, CDR2 FQGNSA, per germline. This CDR3 is 14 amino acids long. V was shortened by 5 bases and J by 4 bases, with 14 bases between the two germline ends. The CDR3 sequence: CASSVGPGRETQYF. The CDR3, as DNA: TGTGCCAGCAGCGTAGGTCCGGGGAGAGAGACCCAGTACTTC.

This clonotype was recorded a few times. V usage is TRBV27 and J usage is TRBJ1-2; possible D gene TRBD1, 5 bases. This CDR3 is built from 14 residues. The germline V gene has CDR1 MNHEY and CDR2 SMNVEV (reference sequence). V lost 4 bases and J 8 bases, leaving 17 bases between the germline ends. The CDR3 DNA reads TGTGCCAGCAGTTCCGGGACGGGACCGCTGGGCTACACCTTC. Protein sequence: CASSSGTGPLGYTF.

In this sample, this clonotype turned up a few times. V and J are TRBV2 and TRBJ1-2; a weak D match, TRBD1 (5 bases). The V gene lost 11 bases and the J gene lost 4 bases, with 20 bases spanning the gap. Looked up from germline, CDR1 is SNHLY and CDR2 is FYNNEI. The CDR3 loop spans 14 amino acids. CDR3 in DNA: TGTGCCGGACCTGATGGGGGGGTGATCTATGGCTACACCTTC. This sequence encodes CAGPDGGVIYGYTF. Supplemented by reference TRBV2 and TRBJ1-2, the full variable domain reads EPEVTQTPSHQVTQMGQEVILRCVPISNHLYFYWYRQILGQKVEFLVSFYNNEISEKSEIFDDQFSVERPDGSNFTLKIRSTKLEDSAMYFCAGPDGGVIYGYTFGSGTRLTVV.

The chain carries TRBV18 and TRBJ2-5, with 8 nucleotides matching TRBD2. CDR1 is KGHSH, CDR2 LQKENI, per germline. V gave up 5 bases and J gave up 5 bases; unmatched junction bases: 7. This CDR3 contains 14 residues. This CDR3 reads CASSSGGVAETQYF. Here the CDR3 DNA reads TGTGCCAGCTCAAGCGGGGGTGTGGCGGAGACCCAGTACTTC.

This chain joins TRBV20-1 and TRBJ1-5; the D gene is possibly TRBD1 (5 bases). Germline V gene lookup returns CDR1 DFQATT and CDR2 SNEGSKA (reference sequence). The CDR3 spans 15 residues. Trimming took 0 bases from V and 1 from J, leaving 10 bases between them. Written as DNA, the CDR3 is TGCAGTGCTAGAGATTCCCGGGACAGCAATCAGCCCCAGCATTTT. This encodes CSARDSRDSNQPQHF.

This clonotype has just a few counts. The chain is built from TRBV12-3 or TRBV12-4 and TRBJ1-4; the match to TRBD1 covers 10 bases. This CDR3 comprises 15 residues. V shed 6 bases, J shed 8 bases, and the junction held 9 bases outside the gene matches. The CDR3 protein is CASRPDRGLREKLFF. The CDR3, as DNA: TGTGCCAGCAGACCAGACAGGGGGCTACGGGAAAAACTGTTTTTT.

This clonotype has more than one count but fewer than ten. The chain recombines TRBV6-6 with TRBJ2-1; D gene unclear. V shed 9 bases and J shed 9 bases, with 12 bases lying between them. This CDR3 comprises 11 residues. Germline V lookup: CDR1 MNHNY, CDR2 SVGAGI (reference sequence). CDR3 in DNA: TGTGCCAGTTGGAGTCCGAGTGAGCAGTTCTTC. It specifies CASWSPSEQFF.

Details on this clonotype: An end of the junction differs from the germline gene, which may be a read error. The genes are TRBV7-2 and TRBJ1-5; 7 nucleotides match TRBD1. The CDR3 spans 16 residues. Looked up from germline, CDR1 is SGHTA and CDR2 is FQGNSA. This CDR3 is CAGSYQTGDGNQPQHF. The CDR3 DNA reads TGTGCCGGCAGCTACCAAACAGGGGACGGGAATCAGCCCCAGCATTTT.

A few counts support this clonotype. V and J are TRBV5-6 and TRBJ2-6; D is unclear. The CDR3 contains 15 residues. Germline CDR1 reads SGHDT; CDR2 reads YYEEEE. The V end was cut by 3 bases, the J end by 1 base, with 8 bases between. This CDR3 reads CASSWIESGANVLTF. CDR3 in DNA: TGTGCCAGCAGCTGGATCGAATCTGGGGCCAACGTCCTGACTTTC.

V and J are TRBV20-1 and TRBJ2-3; TRBD1 is a possible D gene (6 bases). V was shortened by 5 bases and J by 2 bases, with 14 bases between the two germline ends. This CDR3 has 14 amino acids. Per the germline V gene, CDR1 is DFQATT and CDR2 is SNEGSKA (reference sequence). The chain's CDR3 is CSAPDRRPTDTQYF. The CDR3 nucleotides are TGCAGTGCTCCTGACAGGCGCCCCACAGATACGCAGTATTTT.

This clonotype was found once. This chain joins TRBV29-1 and TRBJ1-1, with 8 bases aligning to TRBD1. Germline loops: CDR1 SQVTM, CDR2 ANQGSEA. After removal of 5 bases from V and 6 bases from J, the junction contained 8 bases not matched to a gene. The CDR3 is 13 amino acids. In DNA, the CDR3 is TGCAGCGTTACGACAGGGGTCGGGGCTGAAGCTTTCTTT. Amino acid sequence: CSVTTGVGAEAFF.